This TCR beta chain was captured by sequencing in a study of shared clonotypes between healthy human individuals (dated by TCRdb to about 2020). As for the study more broadly: The cohort included three men and a couple of women between 18 and 49 years of age. For each donor, CD4 naive and CD4 memory were each run on three plates, CD8 naive on two plates, and CD8 memory on one plate. The study deeply sequenced blood TCR repertoires of about 5 healthy adults to estimate repertoire size and the extent of clonotype sharing between individuals. Libraries were prepared and TCR repertoires were sequenced by different laboratories using diverse techniques, in order to increase sequencing depth and limit assay-specific biases. Per donor, leukapheresis produced somewhere between about 0.94 and 9 billion PBMCs.

TCR CDR3 regions were amplified from genomic DNA by multiplex PCR using the deep immunoSEQ assay. Extracted genomic DNA from each cell subset was distributed evenly across all wells of several immunoSEQ 96-well plates, and each plate was treated as a replicate. For sorted subsets, each replicate PCR was loaded with around 200 ng genomic DNA, equivalent to some 27,000 T cell genomes. Purified libraries were measured with a Qubit 3.0 fluorometer, size-checked on a Bioanalyzer 2100, and measured again with the KAPA Library Quantification kit. A separate single-read 150-cycle Illumina NextSeq 550 flow cell was used to sequence each immunoSEQ 96-well plate. On the study's bioinformatics: Because the immunoSEQ output held only junctional sequences and lacked quality scores, the filtering could not match the filtering applied to full-length reads. Sequences were annotated with PyIR, a Python wrapper for IgBLAST v1.9, using IMGT germline references to assign V/J genes and CDR3. Reads were removed for weak V/J assignments (E-value above 1e-6), missing CDR3, stop codons, out-of-frame junctions, or ambiguous translated residues. V3J clonotypes were defined by identical inferred V gene, J gene, and CDR3 amino acid sequence. Percentage overlap between repertoires was calculated by dividing the number of shared unique clonotypes by the size of the smaller repertoire. Repertoire richness was assessed with RTK rarefaction, the Chao1 estimator, and Recon v2.1 estimates of unobserved clonotypes. Generation probabilities for all TCRbeta clonotypes obtained by the gDNA method from a handful of donors were computed using OLGA. This immuneACCESS table, as held by TCRdb, lists in-frame sequences with V and J called but not all clones. Of the missing ones, under half trace to an unresolved V gene in checked studies; the others have no known cause. V and J calls and clone size are as listed in that table; D and trimming were resolved from the DNA. The sample table lists millions of clones, roughly 94% of them with a count of one. Jointly, the top ten make up 1.1% of the sample.

For the CD8 naive samples, CD45RO-negative cells were positively selected for CCR7, yielding a CD45RA+CCR7+ population from which TemRA cells were excluded. Healthy HIV-negative adults with no recently reported acute infections or vaccinations were included as donors. Every donor was a Caucasian adult living in Nashville, Tennessee, USA. Blood was obtained by leukapheresis, after which PBMCs were separated by Ficoll-Histopaque density gradient centrifugation and cryopreserved in liquid nitrogen vapor phase. Purity and quantity of every magnetically sorted T cell population were checked by analytical flow cytometry. Genomic DNA was isolated from every sorted fraction and measured by UV absorbance on a Nanodrop 2000c. The study at large found these results: Sampling was restricted to blood, and TCR repertoires in tissues likely differ from the TCR repertoires found in blood. Naive subsets generally had larger estimated clonotype richness than memory subsets did. Higher generation probabilities were observed for clonotypes shared by all four sorted-subset donors than for non-shared clonotypes. Even with the large sequencing depth, rarefaction of the sorted-subset datasets indicated that sequencing was incomplete. When a handful of donors were compared, the shared fraction of clonotypes was roughly 4.8% for naive CD4, roughly 3.4% for naive CD8, more than 2% for memory CD4, and less than 0.45% for memory CD8. Based on pairwise subsampling, the degree of clonotype sharing among donors was expected to be affected by sequencing depth. Because the study included a small number of donors, the genetic and exposure-history diversity represented was limited.

Germline trimming: 2 bases from V, 0 bases from J; junction bases outside gene matches: 9. The CDR3 covers 17 residues, taking in both the cysteine and the phenylalanine. The sequence is cut down to CDR3 DNA, 51 bases in frame from base 1. The germline V gene yields MNHNS for CDR1 and SASEGT for CDR2. About this clone: What this receptor recognizes is not known. Base qualities are not provided; no much larger clone lies one nucleotide away.

The source material was naive CD8+ T cells sorted from blood. The sample's cell subset or site, from its label and the paper: CD45RA+CCR7+. The chain is made from TRBV6-1 and TRBJ1-1; 7 middle bases align to TRBD1. This TCR came from a man between 18 and 29 years old in good health. This receptor has the CDR3 CASSELIGTAVNTEAFF. The nucleotide sequence is TGTGCCAGCAGTGAATTAATTGGGACAGCAGTGAACACTGAAGCTTTCTTT.